The 22 T cell receptor beta chains given below trace back to one sample, sequenced in a study of neoadjuvant nivolumab and ipilimumab in lung cancer. Repertoires were generated with immunoSEQ multiplex PCR, while TCRdb's copy carries only in-frame clones and drops some. The sample includes 19,000 or so clones, around 79% of them seen just once. Sequenced material: tumor tissue, taken after neoadjuvant nivolumab, alone or with ipilimumab, at or shortly before surgery. These TCRs come from an adult with non-small cell lung cancer.

The J gene is TRBJ2-3, the V gene TRBV30, with TRBD2 matching 11 bases. V gave up 2 bases and J gave up 1 base; unmatched junction bases: 2. Germline values: CDR1 GTSNPN, CDR2 SVGIG (reference sequence). The length of the CDR3 is 15 residues. The chain's CDR3 is CAWSLLAGGTDTQYF. CDR3 sequence (DNA): TGTGCCTGGAGTTTACTAGCGGGGGGCACAGATACGCAGTATTTT.

The chain links TRBV5-8 to TRBJ2-3, with 7 bases matching TRBD2. This CDR3 has 16 residues. CDR1 and CDR2 (germline): SGHTS, YDEGEE. J was trimmed by 9 bases and V by 2 bases; bases with no gene match: 15. This CDR3 is CASSFPDAKGTITQYF. CDR3 DNA: TGTGCCAGCAGCTTCCCGGATGCTAAAGGGACTATAACGCAGTATTTT.

V is TRBV18 and J is TRBJ1-4; unclear D gene. V shed 0 bases and J shed 7 bases, with 3 bases lying between them. The CDR3 runs to 12 residues. Germline V CDR1 and CDR2: KGHSH, LQKENI. The DNA of the CDR3 is TGTGCCAGCTCACCACCCGGTGAAAAACTGTTTTTT. It yields the protein CASSPPGEKLFF.

In DNA form, the CDR3 reads TGTGCCAGCTCATCGCCGAAGGACCCCAACCAGTACTTC. Its protein product is CASSSPKDPNQYF. This chain connects TRBV18 to TRBJ2-5, with unresolved D. The germline V gene encodes CDR1 KGHSH and CDR2 LQKENI. The length of the CDR3 is 13 residues. Trimming shortened V by 5 bases and J by 10 bases, and 17 bases separated the two germline ends.

The chain joins TRBV5-1 to TRBJ2-2, with D maybe TRBD1 (6 bases). The germline V gene has CDR1 SGHRS and CDR2 YFSETQ. V gave up 1 base and J gave up 10 bases, with 14 bases separating them. The CDR3 runs 14 residues. The CDR3 coding sequence is TGCGCCAGCAGCTTGTATTCCGGGACACTGGAGCTGTTTTTT. This encodes CASSLYSGTLELFF.

This clone came up once. This chain connects TRBV6-5 to TRBJ1-5; no clear D gene. CDR1 and CDR2 (germline): MNHEY, SVGAGI. CDR3 length: 15 amino acids. V lost 6 bases to trimming and J lost 0 bases, with 12 bases between them. CDR3 DNA: TGTGCCAGCAGCCTAGGGTGGGATAGCAATCAGCCCCAGCATTTT. It is translated as CASSLGWDSNQPQHF.

V gene TRBV30 combines with J gene TRBJ1-6, with a weak D call TRBD1 (5 bases). Between the trimmed V and J ends, which lost 1 base and 3 bases, there was a span of 10 bases. The CDR3 totals 15 residues. Germline lookup yields CDR1 GTSNPN and CDR2 SVGIG (reference sequence). The CDR3 reads CAWSEKGRYNSPLHF. The CDR3, as DNA: TGTGCCTGGAGTGAAAAGGGGCGCTATAATTCACCCCTCCACTTT.

This chain connects TRBV6-5 to TRBJ1-2; TRBD1 matches 9 bases. The germline V gene encodes CDR1 MNHEY and CDR2 SVGAGI. The length of the CDR3 is 14 residues. J lost 5 bases, V lost 5 bases, and 6 bases had no gene match. The CDR3 nucleotides are TGTGCCAGCAGTCCTACAGGGGGCCGGTATGGCTACACCTTC. Its translation is CASSPTGGRYGYTF.

The chain employs TRBV5-1 and TRBJ1-1; 9 bases agree with TRBD1. Germline lookup yields CDR1 SGHRS and CDR2 YFSETQ. With V trimmed by 7 bases and J by 6 bases, 4 bases remained unmatched. The CDR3 extends over 12 amino acids. In nucleotides, the CDR3 is TGCGCCAGCGGTGACAGGGGGGCTGAAGCTTTCTTT. Its translation: CASGDRGAEAFF. The full variable domain, with the rest looked up from reference TRBV5-1 and TRBJ1-1, is KAGVTQTPRYLIKTRGQQVTLSCSPISGHRSVSWYQQTPGQGLQFLFEYFSETQRNKGNFPGRFSGRQFSNSRSEMNVSTLELGDSALYLCASGDRGAEAFFGQGTRLTVV.

The V gene is TRBV5-1, the J gene TRBJ2-6; 7 positions match TRBD1. The V and J ends lost 5 bases and 0 bases, in that order; junction bases with no gene match: 17. Germline CDR1 is SGHRS and CDR2 is YFSETQ. CDR3 length equals 20 residues. CDR3 bases: TGCGCCAGCAGTCGTAACCCACCGGGACAGAAACTCTCTGGGGCCAACGTCCTGACTTTC. Translating gives CASSRNPPGQKLSGANVLTF.

This clone was seen only once. The chain uses TRBV29-1 and TRBJ1-1, with a weak D call TRBD1 (5 bases). Germline CDR1 and CDR2: SQVTM and ANQGSEA. V dropped 5 bases and J dropped 1 base, with 14 bases sitting between them. CDR3 length: 14 residues. The chain's CDR3 is CSVHQGRANTEAFF. CDR3 nucleotide sequence: TGCAGCGTTCACCAGGGCAGGGCGAACACTGAAGCTTTCTTT.

The chain is built from TRBV6-5 and TRBJ2-5; D is perhaps TRBD1 (5 bases). Trimming pared 2 bases from V and 4 bases from J, leaving 11 bases between. This CDR3 has 14 residues. CDR1 and CDR2 from the germline V gene are MNHEY and SVGAGI. CDR3 DNA: TGTGCCAGCAGTTACAAGGCCCAGGGAGAGACCCAGTACTTC. As protein: CASSYKAQGETQYF.

In this sample, this clone turned up a few times. The rearrangement uses TRBV5-1 and TRBJ2-1, with D perhaps given as TRBD1 or TRBD2 (5 bases each). CDR3 size: 13 residues. Germline V gene sequence: CDR1 SGHRS, CDR2 YFSETQ. V was cut by 1 base and J by 9 bases, with 11 bases left in between. CDR3 sequence reads: CASSLRRDGEQFF. The CDR3 nucleotides are TGCGCCAGCAGCTTGCGCAGGGACGGTGAGCAGTTCTTC. Drawing the rest from reference TRBV5-1 and TRBJ2-1, the complete variable domain is KAGVTQTPRYLIKTRGQQVTLSCSPISGHRSVSWYQQTPGQGLQFLFEYFSETQRNKGNFPGRFSGRQFSNSRSEMNVSTLELGDSALYLCASSLRRDGEQFFGPGTRLTVL.

The V gene is TRBV5-1, the J gene TRBJ2-3, with no clear D. Germline V gene sequence: CDR1 SGHRS, CDR2 YFSETQ. V lost 3 bases and J lost 0, with 14 bases in between. The CDR3 loop spans 16 amino acids. CDR3 DNA sequence: TGCGCCAGCAGCTACCTCAACCCGCTTAGCACAGATACGCAGTATTTT. It is translated as CASSYLNPLSTDTQYF.

The chain recombines TRBV25-1 with TRBJ2-7; the D call may be TRBD1 or TRBD2 (6 bases each). The CDR3 length is 15 residues. Germline lookup yields CDR1 MGHDK and CDR2 SYGVNS. Deletions cut 6 bases from V and 3 bases from J, with 18 bases between. CDR3 loop: CASSRRDGGLYEQYF. DNA for the CDR3: TGTGCCAGCAGCCGGCGAGATGGGGGGCTCTACGAGCAGTACTTC.

The chain carries TRBV7-2 and TRBJ1-1, with D perhaps TRBD1 (6 bases). The CDR3 is 14 residues long. V lost 5 bases, J lost 5 bases, and 15 bases lay in between. CDR1 is SGHTA and CDR2 is FQGNSA in the germline V gene. CDR3 sequence reads: CASSGVGGRTEAFF. CDR3 DNA sequence: TGTGCCAGCAGCGGGGTCGGGGGGCGGACTGAAGCTTTCTTT.

J is TRBJ2-7 and V is TRBV5-8; no clear D. The V and J ends lost 2 bases and 0 bases respectively, with 12 bases between them. The CDR3 has 15 amino acids. The germline V gene has CDR1 SGHTS and CDR2 YDEGEE. The CDR3 region is CASSFHPQYSYEQYF. The CDR3 DNA is TGTGCCAGCAGCTTCCATCCCCAATACTCCTACGAGCAGTACTTC.

The rearrangement joins TRBV5-8 to TRBJ1-6; D might be TRBD1 (6 bases). Germline CDR1 SGHTS, CDR2 YDEGEE. There are 16 residues in the CDR3. Trimming took 0 bases from V and 5 from J, leaving 12 bases between them. The CDR3 is CASSLDRGADNSPLHF. The CDR3 DNA sequence: TGTGCCAGCAGCTTGGATAGGGGGGCGGATAATTCACCCCTCCACTTT.

CDR3 in DNA: TGTGCCAGCACCCTAACCTACGAGCAGTACTTC. Its protein product is CASTLTYEQYF. The chain links TRBV19 to TRBJ2-7; the D is unclear. This CDR3 contains 11 residues. Germline V gives CDR1 LNHDA, CDR2 SQIVND (reference sequence). V lost 9 bases and J lost 2, with 8 bases in between.

V gene TRBV5-1 combines with J gene TRBJ2-2, with TRBD2 matching 7 bases. Germline CDR1 SGHRS, CDR2 YFSETQ. Trimming took 7 bases from V and 4 from J; bases not matched to a gene: 7. This CDR3 is 14 amino acids long. CDR3 DNA sequence: TGCGCCAGCTCCAGCAGGGAGGGCACCGGGGAGCTGTTTTTT. Translating gives CASSSREGTGELFF.

This chain links TRBV7-9 with TRBJ2-5; TRBD2 aligns across 11 bases. Germline V gives CDR1 SEHNR, CDR2 FQNEAQ (reference sequence). The ends lost 4 bases at V and 3 bases at J; junction bases unmatched: 1. This CDR3 spans 14 amino acids. The CDR3 coding sequence is TGTGCCAGCAGCTCTAGCGGGGGGAAAGAGACCCAGTACTTC. This codes for CASSSSGGKETQYF.

CDR3 nucleotides: TGTGCCAGCAGTGTCACTAGCGGGGGATCATACGAGCAGTACTTC. This encodes CASSVTSGGSYEQYF. The chain uses TRBV6-1 and TRBJ2-7; 11 bases fit TRBD2. J was trimmed by 4 bases and V by 4 bases; bases with no gene match: 6. Germline CDR1 reads MNHNS; CDR2 reads SASEGT. The CDR3 consists of 15 residues.